A single TCR beta chain is shown here with its context. The data were taken from a study of cytomegalovirus exposure and HLA in healthy donors. Primers included in the PCR were 60 Vbeta and 13 Jbeta primers. Assay used: immunoSEQ multiplex PCR; TCRdb lists only in-frame clones, some missing. The sample lists more than 90,000 clones, approximately 85% occurring once. The length of the CDR3 is 15 residues. V was clipped by 4 bases and J by 0 bases; unmatched bases: 3. Germline assignment: CDR1 SGDLS and CDR2 YYNGEE. Sequences were obtained from PBMCs. V usage is TRBV9 and J usage is TRBJ1-2; 10 bases are shared with TRBD1. The clonotype was recovered from a man aged 25 to 40 in good health and CMV-seronegative. The CDR3 sequence: CASSPGQGANYGYTF. Here the CDR3 DNA reads TGTGCCAGCAGCCCTGGACAGGGGGCTAACTATGGCTACACCTTC.